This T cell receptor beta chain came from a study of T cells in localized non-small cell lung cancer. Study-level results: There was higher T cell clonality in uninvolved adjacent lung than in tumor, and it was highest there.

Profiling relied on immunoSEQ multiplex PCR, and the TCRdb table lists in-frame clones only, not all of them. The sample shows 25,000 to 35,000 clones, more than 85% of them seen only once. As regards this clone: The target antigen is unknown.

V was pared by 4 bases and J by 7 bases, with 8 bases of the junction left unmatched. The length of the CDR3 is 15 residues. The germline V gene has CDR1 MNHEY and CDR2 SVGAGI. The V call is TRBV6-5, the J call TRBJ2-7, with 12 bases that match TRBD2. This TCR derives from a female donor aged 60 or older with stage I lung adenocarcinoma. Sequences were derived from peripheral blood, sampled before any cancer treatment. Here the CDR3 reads CASSSRLAGVGEQYF. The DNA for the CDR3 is TGTGCCAGCAGTTCCCGACTAGCGGGAGTGGGAGAGCAGTACTTC.